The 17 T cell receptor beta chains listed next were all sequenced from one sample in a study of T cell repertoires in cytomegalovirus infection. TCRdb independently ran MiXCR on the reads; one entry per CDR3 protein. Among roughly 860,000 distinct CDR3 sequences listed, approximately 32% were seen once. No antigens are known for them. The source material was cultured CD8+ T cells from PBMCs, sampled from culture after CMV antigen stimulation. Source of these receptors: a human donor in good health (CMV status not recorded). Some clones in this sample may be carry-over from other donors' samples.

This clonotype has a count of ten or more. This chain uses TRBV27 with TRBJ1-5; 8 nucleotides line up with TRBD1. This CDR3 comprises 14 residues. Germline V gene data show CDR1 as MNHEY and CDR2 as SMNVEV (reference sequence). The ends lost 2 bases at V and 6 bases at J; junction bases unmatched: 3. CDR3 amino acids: CASSLAGGGQPQHF. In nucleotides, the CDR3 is TGTGCCAGCAGTTTAGCAGGGGGCGGTCAGCCCCAGCATTTT.

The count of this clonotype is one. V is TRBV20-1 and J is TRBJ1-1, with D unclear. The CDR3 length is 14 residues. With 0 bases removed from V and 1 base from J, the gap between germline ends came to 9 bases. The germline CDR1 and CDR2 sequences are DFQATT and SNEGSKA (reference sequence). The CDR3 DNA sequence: TGCAGTGCTAGAGATTGGCAGCAGAACACTGAAGCTTTCTTT. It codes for CSARDWQQNTEAFF.

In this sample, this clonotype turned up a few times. The CDR3: CASSIPGLAVQETQYF. The CDR3 nucleotides read TGTGCCAGCAGTATCCCGGGACTAGCGGTACAAGAGACCCAGTACTTC. J is TRBJ2-5 and V is TRBV28, with 11 bases matching TRBD2. Germline CDR1 is MDHEN and CDR2 is SYDVKM. After removal of 5 bases from V and 2 bases from J, the junction contained 7 bases not matched to a gene. This CDR3 is 16 amino acids long.

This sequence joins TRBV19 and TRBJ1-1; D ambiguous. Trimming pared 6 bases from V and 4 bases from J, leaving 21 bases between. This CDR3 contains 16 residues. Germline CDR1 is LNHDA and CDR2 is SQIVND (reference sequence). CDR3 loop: CASSTPTWVSGTEAFF. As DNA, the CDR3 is TGTGCCAGTAGCACACCGACCTGGGTCTCGGGCACTGAAGCTTTCTTT.

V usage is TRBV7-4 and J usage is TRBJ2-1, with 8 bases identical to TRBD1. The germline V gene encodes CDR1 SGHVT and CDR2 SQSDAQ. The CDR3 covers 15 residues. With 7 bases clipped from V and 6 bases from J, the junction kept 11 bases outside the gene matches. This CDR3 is CASNSRTGRGNEQFF. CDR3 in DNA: TGTGCCAGCAACTCGCGGACAGGGAGAGGCAATGAGCAGTTCTTC. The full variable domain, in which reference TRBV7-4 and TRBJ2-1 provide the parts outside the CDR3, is GAGVSQSPRYKVAKRGRDVALRCDSISGHVTLYWYRQTLGQGSEVLTYSQSDAQRDKSGRPSGRFSAERPERSVSTLKIQRTEQGDSAVYLCASNSRTGRGNEQFFGPGTRLTVL.

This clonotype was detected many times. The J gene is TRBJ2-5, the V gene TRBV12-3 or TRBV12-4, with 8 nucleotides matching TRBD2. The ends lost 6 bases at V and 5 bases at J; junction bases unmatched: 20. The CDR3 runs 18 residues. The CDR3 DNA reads TGTGCCAGCAGACTTTTAGGGGCCAGCGGGGGTGTGGGCGAGACCCAGTACTTC. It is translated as CASRLLGASGGVGETQYF.

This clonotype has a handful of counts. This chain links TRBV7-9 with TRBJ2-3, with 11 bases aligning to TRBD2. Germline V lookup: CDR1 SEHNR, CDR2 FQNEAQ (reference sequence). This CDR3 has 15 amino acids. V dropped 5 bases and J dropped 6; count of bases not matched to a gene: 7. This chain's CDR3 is CASSGRPSGGDTQYF. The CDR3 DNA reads TGTGCCAGCAGCGGAAGGCCTAGCGGGGGGGATACGCAGTATTTT. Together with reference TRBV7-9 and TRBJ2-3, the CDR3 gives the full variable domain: DTGVSQNPRHKITKRGQNVTFRCDPISEHNRLYWYRQTLGQGPEFLTYFQNEAQLEKSRLLSDRFSAERPKGSFSTLEIQRTEQGDSAMYLCASSGRPSGGDTQYFGPGTRLTVL.

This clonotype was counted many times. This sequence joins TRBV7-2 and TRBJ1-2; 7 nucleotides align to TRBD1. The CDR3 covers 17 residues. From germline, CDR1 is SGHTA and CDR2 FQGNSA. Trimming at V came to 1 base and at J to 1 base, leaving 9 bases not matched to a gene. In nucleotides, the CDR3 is TGTGCCAGCAGCTTAGTAGTCGGGACAGAATATAACTATGGCTACACCTTC. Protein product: CASSLVVGTEYNYGYTF. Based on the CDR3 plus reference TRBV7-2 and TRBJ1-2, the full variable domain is GAGVSQSPSNKVTEKGKDVELRCDPISGHTALYWYRQSLGQGLEFLIYFQGNSAPDKSGLPSDRFSAERTGGSVSTLTIQRTQQEDSAVYLCASSLVVGTEYNYGYTFGSGTRLTVV.

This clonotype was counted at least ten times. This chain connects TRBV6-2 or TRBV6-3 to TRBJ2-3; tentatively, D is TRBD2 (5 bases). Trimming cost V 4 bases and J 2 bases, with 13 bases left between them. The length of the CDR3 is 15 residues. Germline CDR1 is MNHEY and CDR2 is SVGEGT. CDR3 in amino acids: CASSFTRSDTDTQYF. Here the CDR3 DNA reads TGTGCCAGCAGTTTCACTAGAAGTGACACAGATACGCAGTATTTT.

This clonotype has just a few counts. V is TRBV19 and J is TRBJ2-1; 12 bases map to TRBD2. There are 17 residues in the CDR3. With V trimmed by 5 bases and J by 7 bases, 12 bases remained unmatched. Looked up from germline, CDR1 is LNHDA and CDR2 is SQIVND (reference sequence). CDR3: CASSLPTSGGHGNEQFF. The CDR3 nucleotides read TGTGCCAGTAGTCTGCCGACTAGCGGGGGCCACGGTAATGAGCAGTTCTTC. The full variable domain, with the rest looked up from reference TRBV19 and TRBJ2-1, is DGGITQSPKYLFRKEGQNVTLSCEQNLNHDAMYWYRQDPGQGLRLIYYSQIVNDFQKGDIAEGYSVSREKKESFPLTVTSAQKNPTAFYLCASSLPTSGGHGNEQFFGPGTRLTVL.

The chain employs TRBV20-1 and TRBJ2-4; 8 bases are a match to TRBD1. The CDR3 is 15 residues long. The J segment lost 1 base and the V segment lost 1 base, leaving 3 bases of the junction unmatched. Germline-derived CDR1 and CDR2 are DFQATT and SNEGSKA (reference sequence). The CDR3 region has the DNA TGCAGTGCTAGAGGACAGGGGAGGGCCAAAAACATTCAGTACTTC. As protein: CSARGQGRAKNIQYF.

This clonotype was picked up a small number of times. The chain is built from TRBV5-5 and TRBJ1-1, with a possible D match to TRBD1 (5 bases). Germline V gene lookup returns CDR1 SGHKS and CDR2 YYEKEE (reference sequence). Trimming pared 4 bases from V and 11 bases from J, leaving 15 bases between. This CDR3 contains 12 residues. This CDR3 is CASSPGGALAFF. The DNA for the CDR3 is TGTGCCAGCAGCCCTGGCGGGGCTCTGGCTTTCTTT.

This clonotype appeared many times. The DNA of the CDR3 is TGTGCCAGCAGCCAGACGACATGGGGCAATTCACCCCTCCACTTT. This sequence encodes CASSQTTWGNSPLHF. The chain combines TRBV7-8 with TRBJ1-6; possible D gene TRBD1, 5 bases. The CDR3 spans 15 residues. Trimming took off 5 bases at V and 7 bases at J, with 15 bases between the two ends. Germline CDR1 is SGHVS and CDR2 is FQNEAQ.

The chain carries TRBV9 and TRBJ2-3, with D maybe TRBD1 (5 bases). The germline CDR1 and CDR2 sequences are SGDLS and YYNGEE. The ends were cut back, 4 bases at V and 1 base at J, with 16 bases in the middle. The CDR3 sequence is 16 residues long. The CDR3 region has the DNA TGTGCCAGCAGCCCCAACCCAGGGTCTGGCACAGATACGCAGTATTTT. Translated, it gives CASSPNPGSGTDTQYF. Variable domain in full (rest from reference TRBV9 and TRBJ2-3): DSGVTQTPKHLITATGQRVTLRCSPRSGDLSVYWYQQSLDQGLQFLIQYYNGEERAKGNILERFSAQQFPDLHSELNLSSLELGDSALYFCASSPNPGSGTDTQYFGPGTRLTVL.

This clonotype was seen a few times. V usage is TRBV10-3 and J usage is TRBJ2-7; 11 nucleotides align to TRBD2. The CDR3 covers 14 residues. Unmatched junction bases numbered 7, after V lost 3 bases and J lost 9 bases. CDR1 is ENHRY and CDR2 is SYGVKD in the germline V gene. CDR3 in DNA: TGTGCCATCAGTGACTCTAGCGGGGGGTTTGTGCAGTACGTC. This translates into CAISDSSGGFVQYV.

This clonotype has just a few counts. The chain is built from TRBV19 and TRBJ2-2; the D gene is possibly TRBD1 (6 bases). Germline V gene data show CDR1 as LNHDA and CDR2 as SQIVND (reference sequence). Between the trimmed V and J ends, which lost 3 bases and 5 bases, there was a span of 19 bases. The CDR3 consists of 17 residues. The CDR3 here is CASSIPATYRVTGELFF. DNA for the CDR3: TGTGCCAGTAGTATTCCAGCTACTTACAGGGTAACCGGGGAGCTGTTTTTT.

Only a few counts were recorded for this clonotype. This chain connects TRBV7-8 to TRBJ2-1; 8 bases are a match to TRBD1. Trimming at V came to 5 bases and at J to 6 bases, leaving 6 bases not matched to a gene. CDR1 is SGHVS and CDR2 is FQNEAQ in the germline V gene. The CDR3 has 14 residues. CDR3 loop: CASSIQGQVNEQFF. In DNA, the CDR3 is TGTGCCAGCAGCATACAGGGACAGGTCAATGAGCAGTTCTTC.